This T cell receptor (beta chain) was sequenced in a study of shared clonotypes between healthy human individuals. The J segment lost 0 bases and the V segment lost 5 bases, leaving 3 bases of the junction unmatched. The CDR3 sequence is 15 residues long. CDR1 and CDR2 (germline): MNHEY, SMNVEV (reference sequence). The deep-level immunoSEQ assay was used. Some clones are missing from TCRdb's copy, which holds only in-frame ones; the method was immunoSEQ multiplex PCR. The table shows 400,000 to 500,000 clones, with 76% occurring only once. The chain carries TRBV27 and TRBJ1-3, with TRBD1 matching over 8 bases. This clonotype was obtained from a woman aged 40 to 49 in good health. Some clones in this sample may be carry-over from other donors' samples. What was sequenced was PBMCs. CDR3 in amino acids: CASSQTGASGNTIYF. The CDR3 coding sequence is TGTGCCAGCAGTCAGACAGGGGCCTCTGGAAACACCATATATTTT.